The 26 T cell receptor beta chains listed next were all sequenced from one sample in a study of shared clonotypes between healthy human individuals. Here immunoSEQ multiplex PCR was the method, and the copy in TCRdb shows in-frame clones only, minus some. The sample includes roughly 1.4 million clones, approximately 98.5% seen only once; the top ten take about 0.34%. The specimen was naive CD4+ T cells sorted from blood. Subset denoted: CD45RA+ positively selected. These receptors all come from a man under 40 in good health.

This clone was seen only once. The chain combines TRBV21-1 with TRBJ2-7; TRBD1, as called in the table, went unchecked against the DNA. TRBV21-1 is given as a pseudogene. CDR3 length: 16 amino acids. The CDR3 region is CASRGLGTGGRGEQYF. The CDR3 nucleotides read TGTGCCAGCAGGGGTCTCGGGACAGGGGGCCGTGGGGAGCAGTACTTC.

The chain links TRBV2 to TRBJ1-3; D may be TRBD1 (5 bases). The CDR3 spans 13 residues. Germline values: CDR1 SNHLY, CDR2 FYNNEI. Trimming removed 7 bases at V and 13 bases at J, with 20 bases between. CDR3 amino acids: CASNLLPGPTIYF. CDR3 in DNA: TGTGCCAGCAACCTATTACCGGGACCCACTATATATTTT.

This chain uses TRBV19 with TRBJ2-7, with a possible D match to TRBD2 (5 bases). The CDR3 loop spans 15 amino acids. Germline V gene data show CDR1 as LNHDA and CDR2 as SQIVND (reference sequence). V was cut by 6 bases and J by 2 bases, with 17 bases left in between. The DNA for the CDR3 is TGTGCCAGTAGAGGGAAACCGGGATCACCCTACGAGCAGTACTTC. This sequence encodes CASRGKPGSPYEQYF. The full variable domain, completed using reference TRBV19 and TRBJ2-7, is DGGITQSPKYLFRKEGQNVTLSCEQNLNHDAMYWYRQDPGQGLRLIYYSQIVNDFQKGDIAEGYSVSREKKESFPLTVTSAQKNPTAFYLCASRGKPGSPYEQYFGPGTRLTVT.

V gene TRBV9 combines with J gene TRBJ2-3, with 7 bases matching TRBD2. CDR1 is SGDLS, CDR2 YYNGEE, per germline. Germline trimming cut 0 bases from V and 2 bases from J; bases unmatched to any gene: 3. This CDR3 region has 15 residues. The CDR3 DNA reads TGTGCCAGCAGCGTAGGTGGGAGGGCCACAGATACGCAGTATTTT. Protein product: CASSVGGRATDTQYF.

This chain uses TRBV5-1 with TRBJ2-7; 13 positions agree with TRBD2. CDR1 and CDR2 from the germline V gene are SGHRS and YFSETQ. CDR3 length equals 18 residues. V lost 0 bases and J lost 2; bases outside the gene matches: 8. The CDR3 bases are TGCGCCAGCAGCTTGGGACGACGGGGACTAGCGGGAACCTACGAGCAGTACTTC. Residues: CASSLGRRGLAGTYEQYF.

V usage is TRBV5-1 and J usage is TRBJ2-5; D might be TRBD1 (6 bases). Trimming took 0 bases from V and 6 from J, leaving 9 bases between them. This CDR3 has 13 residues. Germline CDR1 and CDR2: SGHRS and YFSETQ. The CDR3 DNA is TGCGCCAGCAGCTTGGAGGGGGAACAGACCCAGTACTTC. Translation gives CASSLEGEQTQYF. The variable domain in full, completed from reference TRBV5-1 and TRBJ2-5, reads KAGVTQTPRYLIKTRGQQVTLSCSPISGHRSVSWYQQTPGQGLQFLFEYFSETQRNKGNFPGRFSGRQFSNSRSEMNVSTLELGDSALYLCASSLEGEQTQYFGPGTRLLVL.

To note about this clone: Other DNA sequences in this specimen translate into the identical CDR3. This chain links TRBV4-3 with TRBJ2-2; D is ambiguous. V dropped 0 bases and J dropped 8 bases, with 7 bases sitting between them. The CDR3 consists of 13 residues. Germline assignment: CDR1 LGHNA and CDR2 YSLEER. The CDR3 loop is CASSQDGTGELFF. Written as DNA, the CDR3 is TGCGCCAGCAGCCAAGATGGCACGGGGGAGCTGTTTTTT.

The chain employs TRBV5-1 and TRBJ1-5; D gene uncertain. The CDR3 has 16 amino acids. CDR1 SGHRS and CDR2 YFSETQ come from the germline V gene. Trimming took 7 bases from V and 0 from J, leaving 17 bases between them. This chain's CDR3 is CASPPRGVHSNQPQHF. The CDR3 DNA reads TGCGCCAGCCCCCCGCGCGGGGTTCATAGCAATCAGCCCCAGCATTTT.

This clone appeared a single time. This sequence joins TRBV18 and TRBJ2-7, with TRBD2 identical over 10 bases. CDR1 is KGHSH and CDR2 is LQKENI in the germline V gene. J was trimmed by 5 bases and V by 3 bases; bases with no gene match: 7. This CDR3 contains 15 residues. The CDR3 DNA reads TGTGCCAGCTCACCTGGTAGCGGGAGGCTCGACGAGCAGTACTTC. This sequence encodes CASSPGSGRLDEQYF.

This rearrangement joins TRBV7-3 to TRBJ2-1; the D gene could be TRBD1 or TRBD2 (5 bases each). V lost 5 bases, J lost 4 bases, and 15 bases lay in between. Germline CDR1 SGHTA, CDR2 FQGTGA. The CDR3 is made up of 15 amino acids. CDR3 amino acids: CASSPQGPKYNEQFF. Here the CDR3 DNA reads TGTGCCAGCAGCCCCCAGGGACCGAAGTACAATGAGCAGTTCTTC.

CDR3 in DNA: TGCGCCAGCAGCGGGGACAGGGGTATTAGCGGCGCCCCGTTCTTC. This translates into CASSGDRGISGAPFF. The chain links TRBV5-1 to TRBJ2-1; 10 positions match TRBD1. CDR1 and CDR2 from the germline V gene are SGHRS and YFSETQ. After removal of 4 bases from V and 15 bases from J, the junction contained 16 bases not matched to a gene. The CDR3 covers 15 residues.

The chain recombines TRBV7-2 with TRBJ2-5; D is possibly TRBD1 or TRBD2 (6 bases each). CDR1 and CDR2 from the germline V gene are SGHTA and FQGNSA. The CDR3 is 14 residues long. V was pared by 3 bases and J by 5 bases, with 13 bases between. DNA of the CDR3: TGTGCCAGCAGCTTCGGGGGCTACGGTGAGACCCAGTACTTC. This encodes CASSFGGYGETQYF.

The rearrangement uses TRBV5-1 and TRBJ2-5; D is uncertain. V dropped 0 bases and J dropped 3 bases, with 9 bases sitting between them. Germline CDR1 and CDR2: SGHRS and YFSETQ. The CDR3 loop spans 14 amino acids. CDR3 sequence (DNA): TGCGCCAGCAGCTTGGATGGGGTGGAAGAGACCCAGTACTTC. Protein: CASSLDGVEETQYF.

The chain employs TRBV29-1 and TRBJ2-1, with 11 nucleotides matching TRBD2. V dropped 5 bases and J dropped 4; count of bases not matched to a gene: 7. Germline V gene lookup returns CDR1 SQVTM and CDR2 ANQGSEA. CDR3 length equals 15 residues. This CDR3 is CSVRLAGGLYNEQFF. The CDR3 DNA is TGCAGCGTTCGCCTAGCGGGGGGCCTATACAATGAGCAGTTCTTC.

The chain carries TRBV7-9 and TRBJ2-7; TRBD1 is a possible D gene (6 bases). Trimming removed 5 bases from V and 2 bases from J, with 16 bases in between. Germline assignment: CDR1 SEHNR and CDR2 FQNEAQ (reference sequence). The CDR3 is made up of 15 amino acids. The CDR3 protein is CASSRPTGNAYEQYF. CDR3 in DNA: TGTGCCAGCAGCCGCCCTACAGGGAACGCCTACGAGCAGTACTTC.

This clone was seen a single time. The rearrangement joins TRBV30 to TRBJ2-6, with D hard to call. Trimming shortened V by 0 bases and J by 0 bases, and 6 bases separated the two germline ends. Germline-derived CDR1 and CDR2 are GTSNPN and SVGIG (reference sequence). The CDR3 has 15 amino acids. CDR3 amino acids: CAWSVDLSGANVLTF. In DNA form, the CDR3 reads TGTGCCTGGAGTGTTGACCTCTCTGGGGCCAACGTCCTGACTTTC.

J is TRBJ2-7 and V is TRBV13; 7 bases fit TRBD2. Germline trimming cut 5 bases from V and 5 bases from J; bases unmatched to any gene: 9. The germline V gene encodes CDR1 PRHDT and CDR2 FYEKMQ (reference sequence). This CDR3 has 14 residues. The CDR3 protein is CASSLGGPRDEQYF. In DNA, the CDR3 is TGTGCCAGCAGCCTGGGAGGGCCCAGGGACGAGCAGTACTTC.

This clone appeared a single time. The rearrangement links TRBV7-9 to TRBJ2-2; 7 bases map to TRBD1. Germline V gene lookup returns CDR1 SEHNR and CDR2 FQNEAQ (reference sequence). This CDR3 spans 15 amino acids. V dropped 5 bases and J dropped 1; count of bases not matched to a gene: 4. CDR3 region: CASSLRTGNTGELFF. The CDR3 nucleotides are TGTGCCAGCAGCCTCCGGACAGGGAACACCGGGGAGCTGTTTTTT. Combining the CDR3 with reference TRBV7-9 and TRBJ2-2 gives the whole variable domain DTGVSQNPRHKITKRGQNVTFRCDPISEHNRLYWYRQTLGQGPEFLTYFQNEAQLEKSRLLSDRFSAERPKGSFSTLEIQRTEQGDSAMYLCASSLRTGNTGELFFGEGSRLTVL.

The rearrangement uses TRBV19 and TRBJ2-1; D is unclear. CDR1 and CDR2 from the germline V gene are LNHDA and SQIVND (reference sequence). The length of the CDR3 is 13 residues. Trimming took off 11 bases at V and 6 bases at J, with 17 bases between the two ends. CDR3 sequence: CARPPISGNEQFF. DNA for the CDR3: TGTGCCCGTCCCCCGATCAGTGGCAATGAGCAGTTCTTC.

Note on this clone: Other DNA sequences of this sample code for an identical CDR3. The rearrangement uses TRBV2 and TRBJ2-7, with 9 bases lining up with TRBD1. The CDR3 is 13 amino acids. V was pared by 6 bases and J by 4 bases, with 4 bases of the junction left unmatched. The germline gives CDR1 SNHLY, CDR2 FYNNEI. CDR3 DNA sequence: TGTGCCAGCAGCCGGGACAGGGCGTACGAGCAGTACTTC. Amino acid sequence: CASSRDRAYEQYF.

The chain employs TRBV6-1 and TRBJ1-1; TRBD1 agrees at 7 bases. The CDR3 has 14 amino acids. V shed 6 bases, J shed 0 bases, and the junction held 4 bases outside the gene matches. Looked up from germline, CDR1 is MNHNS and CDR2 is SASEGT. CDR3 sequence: CASSRQGLNTEAFF. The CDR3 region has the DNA TGTGCCAGCAGCCGACAGGGATTGAACACTGAAGCTTTCTTT.

This chain's CDR3 is CASSLVPGTEQYF. CDR3 sequence (DNA): TGCGCCAGCAGCTTGGTGCCCGGTACCGAGCAGTACTTC. This sequence joins TRBV5-1 and TRBJ2-7, with D unresolved. Germline V gives CDR1 SGHRS, CDR2 YFSETQ. This CDR3 spans 13 amino acids. V was clipped by 0 bases and J by 6 bases, with 10 bases between them.

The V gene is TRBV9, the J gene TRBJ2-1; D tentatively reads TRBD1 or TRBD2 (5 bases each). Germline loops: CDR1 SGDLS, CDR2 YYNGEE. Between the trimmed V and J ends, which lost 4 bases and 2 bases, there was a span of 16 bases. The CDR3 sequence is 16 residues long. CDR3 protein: CASSLVGGQAYNEQFF. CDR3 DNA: TGTGCCAGCAGCCTAGTTGGGGGTCAAGCCTACAATGAGCAGTTCTTC.

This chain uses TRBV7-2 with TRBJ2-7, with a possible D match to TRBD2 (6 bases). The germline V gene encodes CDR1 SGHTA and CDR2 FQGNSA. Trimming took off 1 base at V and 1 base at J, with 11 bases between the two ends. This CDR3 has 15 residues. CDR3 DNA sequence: TGTGCCAGCAGCTTAGGTCTAGCGAGTTCCTACGAGCAGTACTTC. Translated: CASSLGLASSYEQYF.

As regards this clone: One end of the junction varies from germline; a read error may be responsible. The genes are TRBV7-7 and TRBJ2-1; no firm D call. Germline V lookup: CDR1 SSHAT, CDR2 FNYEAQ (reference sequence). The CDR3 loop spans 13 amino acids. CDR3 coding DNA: TGTGCTAGCAGCCCCAGGACCGACTGGCGTAAGTTCTTC. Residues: CASSPRTDWRKFF.

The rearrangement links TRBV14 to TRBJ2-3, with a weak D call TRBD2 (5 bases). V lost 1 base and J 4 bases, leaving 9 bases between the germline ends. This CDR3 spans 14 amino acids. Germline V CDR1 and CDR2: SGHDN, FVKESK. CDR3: CASSQVGGPDTQYF. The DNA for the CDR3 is TGTGCCAGCAGCCAAGTAGGCGGGCCAGATACGCAGTATTTT.